This T cell receptor (beta chain) originates from a study of response to subunit inactivated influenza vaccine. Study-level findings and limits: The study's authors posited that every seasonal influenza vaccination enlists few new T cells.

Trimming took 0 bases from V and 5 from J; bases not matched to a gene: 7. Germline CDR1 is SGHRS and CDR2 is YFSETQ. This CDR3 comprises 15 residues. On this clonotype itself: Antigen unknown.

TCRdb re-analysed the RT-PCR reads in MiXCR, keeping a single row per CDR3 protein. The data hold fewer than 650,000 distinct CDR3 sequences, with roughly 13% observed a single time. This sequence originates from a man between 50 and 59 years old who received an inactivated influenza vaccine. The specimen was PBMCs from blood, collected roughly 48 days after vaccination. The J gene is TRBJ2-5, the V gene TRBV5-1, with TRBD1 matching over 7 bases. The CDR3 nucleotides are TGCGCCAGCAGCTTGGACAGGGGTCAGGGGGAGACCCAGTACTTC. Amino acid sequence: CASSLDRGQGETQYF.